The TCR beta chain under discussion was sequenced for a study of blood T cells in healthy people across ages. Every participating donor contributed approximately 10 milliliters of peripheral blood through a draw. CDR1 and CDR2 (germline): SQVTM, ANQGSEA. CDR3 length: 15 residues. Next came a second PCR, run for about 6 to 11 cycles, which used a sample-barcoded 5' primer along with a J-beta primer mix. TCRdb fed the 5' RACE reads into MiXCR, producing one record per CDR3 protein. The sample carries approximately 690,000 distinct CDR3 sequences, 40% to 50% recorded once. This rearrangement joins TRBV29-1 to TRBJ2-1, with 12 nucleotides matching TRBD2. The J call is uncertain, as TRBJ2-7 better fits the DNA end. The clonotype comes from an elderly man in good health. The sequenced sample consisted of blood. DNA of the CDR3: TGCAGCGCTGGACTAGCGGGACTAGGAAACAATGAGCAGTACTTC. It encodes CSAGLAGLGNNEQYF.